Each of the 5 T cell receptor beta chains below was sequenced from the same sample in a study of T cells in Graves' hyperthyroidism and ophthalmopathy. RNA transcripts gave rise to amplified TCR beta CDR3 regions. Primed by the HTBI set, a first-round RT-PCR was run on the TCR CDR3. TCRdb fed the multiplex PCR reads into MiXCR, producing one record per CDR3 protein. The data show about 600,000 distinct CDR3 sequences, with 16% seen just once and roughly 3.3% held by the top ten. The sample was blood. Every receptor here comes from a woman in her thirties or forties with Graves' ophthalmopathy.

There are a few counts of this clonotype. CDR3 in DNA: TGCAGTGCTAGAGATCGGAGCGGGGGCCTCCCCGCACACGCCACCCTCCCGGAGGAGCAGTTCTTC. Translating it yields CSARDRSGGLPAHATLPEEQFF. The V gene is TRBV20-1, the J gene TRBJ2-1, with 8 bases that match TRBD2. CDR3 length equals 22 residues. Germline V gene data show CDR1 as DFQATT and CDR2 as SNEGSKA (reference sequence). After removal of 0 bases from V and 10 bases from J, the junction contained 32 bases not matched to a gene.

The CDR3 sequence is CASSPGEMGNTEAFF. CDR3 nucleotides: TGTGCCAGCAGTCCCGGGGAGATGGGGAACACTGAAGCTTTCTTT. The chain employs TRBV6-2 or TRBV6-3 and TRBJ1-1; D uncertain. The CDR3 runs to 15 residues. V lost 5 bases and J lost 1, with 14 bases in between. The V gene's germline CDR1 is MNHEY and CDR2 SVGEGT.

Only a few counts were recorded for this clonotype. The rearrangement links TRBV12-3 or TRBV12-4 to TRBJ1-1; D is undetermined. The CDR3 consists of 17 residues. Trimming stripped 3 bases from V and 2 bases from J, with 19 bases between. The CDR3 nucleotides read TGTGCCAGCAGTTTTTTGGGCAGTGGTTCTATAAACACTGAAGCTTTCTTT. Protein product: CASSFLGSGSINTEAFF.

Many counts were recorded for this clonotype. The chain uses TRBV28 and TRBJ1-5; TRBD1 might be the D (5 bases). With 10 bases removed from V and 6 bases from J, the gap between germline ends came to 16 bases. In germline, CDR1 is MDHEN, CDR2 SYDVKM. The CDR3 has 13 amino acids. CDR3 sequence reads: CATSRAGPQPQHF. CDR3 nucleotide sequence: TGTGCCACCTCTCGGGCAGGGCCTCAGCCCCAGCATTTT.

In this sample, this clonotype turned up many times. The CDR3 coding sequence is TGTGCCAGCAGCCCCCTAGGCGGGAGGGGCACAGATACGCAGTATTTT. It specifies CASSPLGGRGTDTQYF. This chain uses TRBV3-1 with TRBJ2-3; 9 nucleotides agree with TRBD2. Germline-derived CDR1 and CDR2 are LGHDT and YNNKEL (reference sequence). Trimming cost V 4 bases and J 1 base; bases outside gene matches: 6. The CDR3 extends over 16 amino acids.